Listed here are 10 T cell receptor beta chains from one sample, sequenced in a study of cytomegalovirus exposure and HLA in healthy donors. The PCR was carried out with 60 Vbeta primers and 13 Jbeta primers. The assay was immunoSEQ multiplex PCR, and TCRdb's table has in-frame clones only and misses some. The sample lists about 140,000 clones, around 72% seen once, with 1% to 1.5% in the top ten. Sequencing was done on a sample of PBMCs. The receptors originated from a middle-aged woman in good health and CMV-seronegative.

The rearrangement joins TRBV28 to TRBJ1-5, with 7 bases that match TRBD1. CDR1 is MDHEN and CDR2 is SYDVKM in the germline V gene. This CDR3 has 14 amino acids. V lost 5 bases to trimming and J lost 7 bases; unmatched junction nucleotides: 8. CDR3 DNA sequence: TGTGCCAGCAGTCTGACAGGGTTCCGACAGCCCCAGCATTTT. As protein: CASSLTGFRQPQHF.

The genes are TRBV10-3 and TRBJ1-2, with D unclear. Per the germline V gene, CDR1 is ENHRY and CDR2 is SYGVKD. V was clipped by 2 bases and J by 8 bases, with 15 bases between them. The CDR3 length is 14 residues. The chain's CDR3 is CAISEIVRRMGYTF. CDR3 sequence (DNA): TGTGCCATCAGTGAGATAGTTCGTCGAATGGGCTACACCTTC.

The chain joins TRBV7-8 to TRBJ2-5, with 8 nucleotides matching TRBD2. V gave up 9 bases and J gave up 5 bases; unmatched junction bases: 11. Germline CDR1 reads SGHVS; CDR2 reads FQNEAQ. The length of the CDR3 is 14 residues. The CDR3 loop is CASQLAAGLETQYF. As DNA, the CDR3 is TGTGCCAGTCAACTAGCGGCGGGACTTGAGACCCAGTACTTC.

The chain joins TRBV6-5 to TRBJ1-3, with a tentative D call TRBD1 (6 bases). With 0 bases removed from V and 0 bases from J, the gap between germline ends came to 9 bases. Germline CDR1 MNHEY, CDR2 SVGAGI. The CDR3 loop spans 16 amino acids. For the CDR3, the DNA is TGTGCCAGCAGTTACTCGGGGGCGGACTCTGGAAACACCATATATTTT. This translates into CASSYSGADSGNTIYF.

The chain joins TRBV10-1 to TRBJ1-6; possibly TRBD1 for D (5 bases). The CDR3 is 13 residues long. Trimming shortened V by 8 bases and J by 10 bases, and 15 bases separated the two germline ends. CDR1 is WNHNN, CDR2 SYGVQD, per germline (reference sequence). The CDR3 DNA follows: TGCGCCAGCCGCCGGGACTTAGAATCACCCCTCCACTTT. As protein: CASRRDLESPLHF.

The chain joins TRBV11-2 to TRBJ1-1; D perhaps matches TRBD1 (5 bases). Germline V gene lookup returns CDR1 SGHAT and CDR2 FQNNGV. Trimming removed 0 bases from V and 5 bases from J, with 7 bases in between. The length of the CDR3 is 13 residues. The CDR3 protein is CASSLDRDTEAFF. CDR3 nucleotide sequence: TGTGCCAGCAGCTTAGACAGGGATACTGAAGCTTTCTTT.

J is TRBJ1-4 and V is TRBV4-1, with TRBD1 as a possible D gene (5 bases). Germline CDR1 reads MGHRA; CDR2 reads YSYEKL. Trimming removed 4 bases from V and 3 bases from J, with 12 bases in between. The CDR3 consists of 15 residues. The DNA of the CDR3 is TGCGCCAGCAGCCCTACGGGGGTAGCTAATGAAAAACTGTTTTTT. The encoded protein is CASSPTGVANEKLFF.

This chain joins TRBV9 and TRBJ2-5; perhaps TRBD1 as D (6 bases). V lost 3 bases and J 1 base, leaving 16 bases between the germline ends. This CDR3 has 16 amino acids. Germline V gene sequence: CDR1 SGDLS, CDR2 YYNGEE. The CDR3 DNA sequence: TGTGCCAGCAGCGCGCAGGGGTTATCTTCCCAAGAGACCCAGTACTTC. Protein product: CASSAQGLSSQETQYF.

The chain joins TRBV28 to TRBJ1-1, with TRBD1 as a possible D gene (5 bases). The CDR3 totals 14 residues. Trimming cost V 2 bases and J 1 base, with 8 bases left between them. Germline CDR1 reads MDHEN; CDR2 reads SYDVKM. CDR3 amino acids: CASSLAGGNTEAFF. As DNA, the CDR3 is TGTGCCAGCAGTTTAGCGGGGGGGAACACTGAAGCTTTCTTT.

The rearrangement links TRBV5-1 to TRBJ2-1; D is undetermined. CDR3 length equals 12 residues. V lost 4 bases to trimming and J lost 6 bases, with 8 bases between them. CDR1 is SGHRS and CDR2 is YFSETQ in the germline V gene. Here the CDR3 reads CASSPPSNEQFF. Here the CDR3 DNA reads TGCGCCAGCAGCCCCCCTAGCAATGAGCAGTTCTTC.